This T cell receptor (beta chain) derives from a study of graft-versus-host responses after intestinal transplantation. Study results and caveats: Levels of circulating GvH clones at their peak were associated with early post-transplant HvG declines.

The CDR3 runs to 15 residues. J gave up 7 bases and V 4 bases, and 5 bases lay outside the gene matches. Looked up from germline, CDR1 is SGHNT and CDR2 is YYREEE (reference sequence). TCRdb keeps only in-frame clones here, not all; method: immunoSEQ multiplex PCR. The sample has more than 55,000 clones; 80% to 90% are singletons. As regards this clone: Antigen specificity is unknown.

The sequence derives from a human patient who received an intestinal transplant, so some T cells may come from the graft donor. The rearrangement uses TRBV5-4 and TRBJ1-6; TRBD1 agrees at 10 bases. The source was PBMCs, collected 26 days after transplant. CDR3 nucleotides: TGTGCCAGCAGCATAAGACAGGGGGCGAATTCACCCCTCCACTTT. Its protein product is CASSIRQGANSPLHF.